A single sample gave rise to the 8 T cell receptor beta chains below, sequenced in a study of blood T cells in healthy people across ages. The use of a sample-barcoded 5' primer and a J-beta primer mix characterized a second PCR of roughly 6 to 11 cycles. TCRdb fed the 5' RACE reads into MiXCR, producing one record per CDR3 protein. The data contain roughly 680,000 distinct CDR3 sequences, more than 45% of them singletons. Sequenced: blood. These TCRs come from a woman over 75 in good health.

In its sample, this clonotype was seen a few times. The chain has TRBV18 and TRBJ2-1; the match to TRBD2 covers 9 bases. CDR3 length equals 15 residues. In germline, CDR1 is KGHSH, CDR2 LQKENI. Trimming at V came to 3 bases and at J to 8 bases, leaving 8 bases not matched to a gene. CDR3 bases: TGTGCCAGCTCACCTTATCGGCGGGAGGGACATGAGCAGTTCTTC. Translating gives CASSPYRREGHEQFF.

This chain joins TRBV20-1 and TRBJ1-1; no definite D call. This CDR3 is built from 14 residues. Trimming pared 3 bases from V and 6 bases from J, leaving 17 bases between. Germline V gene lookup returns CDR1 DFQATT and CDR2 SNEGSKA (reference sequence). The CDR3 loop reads CSASFSRPDAEAFF. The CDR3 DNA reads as TGCAGTGCTAGTTTCTCTAGGCCGGACGCTGAAGCTTTCTTT.

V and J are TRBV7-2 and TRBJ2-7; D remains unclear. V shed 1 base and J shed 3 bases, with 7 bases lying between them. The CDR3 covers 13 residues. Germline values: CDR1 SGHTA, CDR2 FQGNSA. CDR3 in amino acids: CASSLGKYYEQYF. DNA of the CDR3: TGTGCCAGCAGCTTAGGCAAATACTACGAGCAGTACTTC.

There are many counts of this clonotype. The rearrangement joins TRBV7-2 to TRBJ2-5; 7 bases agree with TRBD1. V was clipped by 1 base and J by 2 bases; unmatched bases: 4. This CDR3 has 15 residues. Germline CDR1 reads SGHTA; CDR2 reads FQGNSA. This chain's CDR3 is CASSLGTGLQETQYF. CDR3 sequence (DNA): TGTGCCAGCAGCTTAGGGACAGGCCTACAAGAGACCCAGTACTTC.

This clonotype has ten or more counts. The CDR3 nucleotides are TGTGCCAGCAGCCAAGATCTTCGGACCCCCTCGACGCAGTATTTT. It specifies CASSQDLRTPSTQYF. This chain links TRBV4-2 with TRBJ2-3; D call uncertain. Looked up from germline, CDR1 is LGHNA and CDR2 is YNFKEQ. Trimming cost V 0 bases and J 9 bases, with 16 bases left between them. This CDR3 has 15 amino acids.

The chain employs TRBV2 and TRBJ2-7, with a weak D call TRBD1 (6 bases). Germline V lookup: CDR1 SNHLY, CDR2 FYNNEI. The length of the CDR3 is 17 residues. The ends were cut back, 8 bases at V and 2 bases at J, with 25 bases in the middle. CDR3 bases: TGTGCCAGCTCCCGTGGGCCCGGACAGAGTGAAACCTACGAGCAGTACTTC. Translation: CASSRGPGQSETYEQYF.

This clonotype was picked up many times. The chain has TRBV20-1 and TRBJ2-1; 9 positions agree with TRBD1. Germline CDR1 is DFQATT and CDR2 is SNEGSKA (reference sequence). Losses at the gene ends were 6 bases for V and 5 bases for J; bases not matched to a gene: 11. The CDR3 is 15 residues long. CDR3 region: CSAPLAGTGNNEQFF. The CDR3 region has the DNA TGCAGTGCGCCTCTGGCCGGGACAGGGAACAATGAGCAGTTCTTC.

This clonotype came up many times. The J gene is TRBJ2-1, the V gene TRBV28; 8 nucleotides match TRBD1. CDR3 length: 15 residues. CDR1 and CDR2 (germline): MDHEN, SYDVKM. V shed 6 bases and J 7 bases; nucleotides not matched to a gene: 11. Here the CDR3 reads CASRDDRGSLNEQFF. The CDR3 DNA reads TGTGCCAGCAGGGACGACAGGGGATCCCTAAATGAGCAGTTCTTC. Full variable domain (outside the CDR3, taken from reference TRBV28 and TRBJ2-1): DVKVTQSSRYLVKRTGEKVFLECVQDMDHENMFWYRQDPGLGLRLIYFSYDVKMKEKGDIPEGYSVSREKKERFSLILESASTNQTSMYLCASRDDRGSLNEQFFGPGTRLTVL.